A selection of T cell receptor beta chains follows, all from one sample in a study of OX40 agonist ivuxolimab in advanced cancers. The assay was immunoSEQ multiplex PCR, and TCRdb's table has in-frame clones only and misses some. The sample lists about 51,000 clones, around 84% occurring once. Sample: CD4+ or CD8+ T cells sorted from blood, taken in a trial of the OX40 agonist ivuxolimab. The origin of the receptors is an adult with an advanced solid tumor such as melanoma, head and neck, liver or kidney cancer. The CDR3 runs from the conserved cysteine through the conserved F or W. D genes are given only for firm matches. Clone sizes are given selectively: once, few, many, or a class where the clone is expanded.

>TRBV27|NA|TRBJ2-7|TRBD1
TGTGCCAGCAGTCCTTACGGGACAGGTTCCTACGAGCAGTACTTC
CASSPYGTGSYEQYF
>TRBV2|NA|TRBJ2-1|TRBD1
TGTGCCAGCAGTGTGGGACAGGGGGCTTATGAGCAGTTCTTC
CASSVGQGAYEQFF
>TRBV9|NA|TRBJ2-1|TRBD2
TGTGCCAGCAGCGTTTCGGGGGGGAGCTCCTACAATGAGCAGTTCTTC
CASSVSGGSSYNEQFF
>TRBV6-1|NA|TRBJ2-7|NA
TGTGCCAGCAACTATGGGACTTACACCTACGAGCAGTACTTC
CASNYGTYTYEQYF
>TRBV7-3|once|TRBJ2-3|NA
TGTGCCAGCAGCCCACCTCGCGGTGGGGACACAGATACGCAGTATTTT
CASSPPRGGDTDTQYF
>TRBV2|NA|TRBJ2-1|TRBD2
TGTGCCAGCCTAAGCGGGAGGGCCTCACCGGATGAGCAGTTCTTC
CASLSGRASPDEQFF
>TRBV19|NA|TRBJ2-1|TRBD2
TGTGCCAGTAGTGACGGCGGGAGTGACAATGAGCAGTTCTTC
CASSDGGSDNEQFF
>TRBV19|few|TRBJ2-1|NA
TGTGCCAGTATGAACAGGGGACTAGGGGGCAATGAGCAGTTCTTC
CASMNRGLGGNEQFF
>TRBV19|NA|TRBJ2-1|NA
TGTGCCAGTAGTATGTGGTACGGCCCTGAAATTAACAATGAGCAGTTCTTC
CASSMWYGPEINNEQFF
>TRBV4-1|few|TRBJ2-2|NA
TGCGCCAGCAGCCAAGATCTTTCTGGGGAGCTGTTTTTT
CASSQDLSGELFF
>TRBV19|NA|TRBJ1-1|NA
TGTGCCAGTAATAAGGGAGGGCCCACTGAAGCTTTCTTT
CASNKGGPTEAFF
>TRBV5-1|NA|TRBJ2-1|TRBD2
TGCGCCAGCAGAGGGGCTACCGTAGGGACTAGCGACTACAATGAGCAGTTCTTC
CASRGATVGTSDYNEQFF
>TRBV2|NA|TRBJ2-7|TRBD1
TGTGCCAGCAGTGACAGGGGACAGGGTTCGAACGAGCAGTACTTC
CASSDRGQGSNEQYF
>TRBV7-9|NA|TRBJ1-2|TRBD1
TGTGCCAGCAGCTTATCAGACAGGGCCAAAAACTATGGCTACACCTTC
CASSLSDRAKNYGYTF
>TRBV7-2|NA|TRBJ2-3|TRBD2
TGTGCCAGCAGCTCTCTAGCGGGAGCCCCAGATACGCAGTATTTT
CASSSLAGAPDTQYF
>TRBV4-1|NA|TRBJ2-2|NA
TGCGCCAGCAGCCATGGACAGAACACCGGGGAGCTGTTTTTT
CASSHGQNTGELFF
>TRBV2|NA|TRBJ2-7|NA
TGTGCCAGCAGTGCTTCACAACCGTTAGACTACGAGCAGTACTTC
CASSASQPLDYEQYF
>TRBV15|NA|TRBJ2-1|TRBD2
TGTGCCACCAGCAGCTCCGGGACTAGCGGGAGTTTCAATGAGCAGTTCTTC
CATSSSGTSGSFNEQFF
>TRBV7-6|NA|TRBJ2-3|TRBD1
TGTGCCAGCAGCACCCCGCGACAGGGGGCGGTGGCAGATACGCAGTATTTT
CASSTPRQGAVADTQYF
>TRBV9|NA|TRBJ2-6|NA
TGTGCCAGCAGCTACCGCGGGGCTCCCTCTGGGGCCAACGTCCTGACTTTC
CASSYRGAPSGANVLTF
>TRBV19|NA|TRBJ2-5|NA
TGTGCCAGTAGTCCCCCCCTCGAGGAGACCCAGTACTTC
CASSPPLEETQYF
>TRBV27|NA|TRBJ2-7|NA
TGTGCCAGCAGTTTCGGGGCGCCATACGAGCAGTACTTC
CASSFGAPYEQYF
>TRBV28|NA|TRBJ1-2|NA
TGTGCCAGCAGTTCAGGGTTTGAGGGCTATGGCTACACCTTC
CASSSGFEGYGYTF
>TRBV14|NA|TRBJ2-3|TRBD2
TGTGCCAGCAGCCAAGATCGCTGGAGCGGGGGGACCTTCACAGATACGCAGTATTTT
CASSQDRWSGGTFTDTQYF
>TRBV5-1|NA|TRBJ2-2|NA
TGCGCCAGCAGCTTGCTCAAACCCGGGGAGCTGTTTTTT
CASSLLKPGELFF
>TRBV30|NA|TRBJ2-2|NA
TGTGCCTGGACGTGGGGAGAGACCGGGGAGCTGTTTTTT
CAWTWGETGELFF
>TRBV27|NA|TRBJ1-1|NA
TGTGCCAGCAGGGTTGGCAACACTGAAGCTTTCTTT
CASRVGNTEAFF
>TRBV6-1|NA|TRBJ1-3|NA
TGTGCCAGCATAAAGACAGTCTCTGGAAACACCATATATTTT
CASIKTVSGNTIYF
>TRBV7-6|NA|TRBJ2-7|NA
TGTGCCAGCAGCTCTCCGGGGGGCGGGAGAGGGTACGAGCAGTACTTC
CASSSPGGGRGYEQYF
>TRBV4-2|NA|TRBJ2-3|NA
TGTGCCAGCAGCCAAGGGGTCCAACGGCAGTATTTT
CASSQGVQRQYF
>TRBV5-4|NA|TRBJ2-7|TRBD1
TGTGCCAGCAGCCGAGTCCCGGGACAGGGTTTTTACGAGCAGTACTTC
CASSRVPGQGFYEQYF
>TRBV27|NA|TRBJ1-4|NA
TGTGCCAGCAGTTTATCGGGGGCTTATGAAAAACTGCTTTTT
CASSLSGAYEKLLF
>TRBV4-1|NA|TRBJ2-1|NA
TGCGCCAGCAGCCAAGACCCCGCCCAGGCCCTAAAGTATGAGCAGTTCTTC
CASSQDPAQALKYEQFF
>TRBV19|NA|TRBJ1-5|NA
TGTGCCAGTAGTTCCCTAATGTCGGGAAATCAGCCCCAGCATTTT
CASSSLMSGNQPQHF
>TRBV6-6|NA|TRBJ2-7|NA
TGTGCCAGCAGTTACGACAGGACCTACGAGCAGTACTTC
CASSYDRTYEQYF
>TRBV7-9|NA|TRBJ2-5|NA
TGTGCCAGCAGCTTAATGGTATTGGGACTTGAGACCCAGTACTTC
CASSLMVLGLETQYF
>TRBV4-3|NA|TRBJ2-2|NA
TGCGCCAGCAGCGAACACCTTACGGGGTCCTACACCGGGGAGCTGTTTTTT
CASSEHLTGSYTGELFF
>TRBV27|NA|TRBJ1-2|NA
TGTGCCAGCAGTTTATCGTCCGGGGGCCCTGGCTACACCTTC
CASSLSSGGPGYTF
>TRBV29-1|NA|TRBJ2-1|NA
TGCAGCGTTAGTAATGAGCAGTTCTTC
CSVSNEQFF
>TRBV11-1|NA|TRBJ1-1|TRBD1
TGTGCCAACAGCTTACGGGACAGGGTGAACACTGAAGCTTTCTTT
CANSLRDRVNTEAFF
>TRBV27|few|TRBJ2-7|NA
TGTGCCAGCAGTTACGGGTACTCCTACGAGCAGTACTTC
CASSYGYSYEQYF
>TRBV9|NA|TRBJ1-2|TRBD1
TGTGCCAGCAGTCCCGGGACAGGGGGCGCCTATGGCTACACCTTC
CASSPGTGGAYGYTF